The rows below give T cell receptor beta chains drawn from one sample of a study of cytomegalovirus exposure and HLA in healthy donors. The method was immunoSEQ multiplex PCR; TCRdb's version includes in-frame clones alone and lacks a portion of them. The sample has 180,000 or so clones, 75% to 85% seen once; the top ten hold 4.9%. The specimen sequenced was PBMCs. These receptor sequences come from a woman aged 18-29 years in good health and CMV-seropositive. The CDR3 runs from the conserved cysteine through the conserved F or W. The D gene is left open where the match is weak. Expanded clones are given a class, and other clones once, few, many or no size at all.

j_call,d_call,clone_size,v_call,cdr3_nt,cdr3_aa
TRBJ1-5,TRBD1,NA,TRBV19,TGTGCCAGTAGTCACCAGGGGGCGCGGGGGTACCAGCCCCAGCATTTT,CASSHQGARGYQPQHF
TRBJ1-1,TRBD1,NA,TRBV2,TGTGCCAGCACTTCCTACGGGACAGGAACGAACACTGAAGCTTTCTTT,CASTSYGTGTNTEAFF
TRBJ1-5,NA,NA,TRBV7-9,TGTGCCAGCAGCTTAACCGGGAGGGATCAGCCCCAGCATTTT,CASSLTGRDQPQHF
TRBJ1-5,TRBD1,NA,TRBV28,TGTGCCAGCAGTCCAGGGGGGAGTAATCAGCCCCAGCATTTT,CASSPGGSNQPQHF
TRBJ2-7,TRBD1,NA,TRBV6-5,TGTGCCAGCATCCGGGGGACAGGGGTCTACGAGCAGTACTTC,CASIRGTGVYEQYF
TRBJ1-5,NA,once,TRBV19,TGTGCCAGTAGTAGCAGGGTAGGGAGCAATCAGCCCCAGCATTTT,CASSSRVGSNQPQHF
TRBJ1-1,NA,NA,TRBV2,TGTGCCAGCATTACCGGACTGGAAATAGAAGCTTTCTTT,CASITGLEIEAFF
TRBJ1-2,TRBD1,NA,TRBV6-5,TGTGCCAGCACAACAGGGGAAAAAGGGTATGGCTACACCTTC,CASTTGEKGYGYTF
TRBJ2-7,TRBD1,NA,TRBV6-1,TGTGCCAGCAGTGAAGGGGGACAGTCCTACGAGCAGTACTTC,CASSEGGQSYEQYF
TRBJ1-1,TRBD1,NA,TRBV19,TGTGCCAGTAGTGCCCGACAGGGGTGGGACACTGAAGCTTTCTTT,CASSARQGWDTEAFF
TRBJ1-3,NA,NA,TRBV29-1,TGCAGCGTGGGTTTATGGAGGGGCGCAGAAGGAAACACCATATATTTT,CSVGLWRGAEGNTIYF
TRBJ2-7,NA,NA,TRBV2,TGTGCCAGCAACAGGGTATCCTACGAGCAGTACTTC,CASNRVSYEQYF
TRBJ2-1,NA,NA,TRBV11-3,TGTGCCAGCAGCTTAAATACGGGTAGCTCCTACAATGAGCAGTTCTTC,CASSLNTGSSYNEQFF
TRBJ2-1,NA,NA,TRBV28,TGTGCCGGCAGCCCTGACACTAATGAGCAGTTCTTC,CAGSPDTNEQFF
TRBJ1-1,NA,NA,TRBV28,TGTGCCAGCAGCCTCGACAAGTATGAAGCTTTCTTT,CASSLDKYEAFF
TRBJ1-3,NA,NA,TRBV5-1,TGCGCCAGCAGCCCACAGGCTTCTGGAAACACCATATATTTT,CASSPQASGNTIYF
TRBJ1-1,TRBD1,once,TRBV28,TGTGCCAGCAGCTCGACAGGGGCCACTGAAGCTTTCTTT,CASSSTGATEAFF
TRBJ2-3,NA,NA,TRBV7-6,TGTGCCAGCAGCTTAGGAAGGAGCCGGGTGACGCAGTATTTT,CASSLGRSRVTQYF
TRBJ1-1,TRBD1,few,TRBV27,TGTGCCAGCAGTCCCCTTTACCCTGGGACAGGGAGATGGAACACTGAAGCTTTCTTT,CASSPLYPGTGRWNTEAFF
TRBJ1-2,NA,NA,TRBV6-5,TGTGCCAGCGGATTGACAGGCGATCTCAACTATGGCTACACCTTC,CASGLTGDLNYGYTF